Given below is one TCR beta chain in context. The length of the CDR3 is 15 residues. V was pared by 3 bases and J by 0 bases, with 9 bases between. CDR1 KGHSH and CDR2 LQKENI come from the germline V gene. The sample originates from a study of cytomegalovirus exposure and HLA in healthy donors. For the study at large: From HLA-typed donors, an early data release held about 85 million unique TCRs.

Both 60 Vbeta primers and 13 Jbeta primers went into the PCR. Sequencing used immunoSEQ multiplex PCR; TCRdb keeps in-frame clones, though not all of them. In the table there are 130,000 to 150,000 clones, 65% to 90% of which are singletons. The sample was PBMCs. The receptor comes from a woman younger than 45 in good health and CMV-seronegative. This rearrangement joins TRBV18 to TRBJ1-5; no definite D call. The CDR3 loop reads CASSPLARSNQPQHF. The CDR3 DNA reads TGTGCCAGCTCACCTCTTGCGCGTAGCAATCAGCCCCAGCATTTT.